This T cell receptor (beta chain) is drawn from a study of T-cell reconstitution after alpha-beta-depleted transplantation in children. This clonotype was seen many times. Unique molecular identifiers were incorporated when the TCRbeta library was constructed. TCRdb itself ran the PCR reads through MiXCR, one entry per CDR3 protein. The sample records about 360,000 distinct CDR3 sequences, about 14% being singletons. The source was PBMCs, collected from the stem cell graft. The TCR sequence derives from a human donor who donated a stem cell graft to a child with Fanconi anemia.

CDR3 residues: CASSPIPLGLMLQPQHF. CDR3 DNA: TGTGCCAGCAGTCCCATCCCCTTAGGTTTAATGCTGCAGCCCCAGCATTTT. The chain is built from TRBV12-3 or TRBV12-4 and TRBJ1-5; unclear D gene. With 5 bases removed from V and 7 bases from J, the gap between germline ends came to 24 bases. The CDR3 length is 17 residues.